The T cell receptor (beta chain) under discussion was sequenced for a study of cytomegalovirus exposure and HLA in healthy donors. With 60 Vbeta and 13 Jbeta primers, the PCR was carried out. Only in-frame clones appear in the TCRdb table, and some are missing; sequencing was by immunoSEQ multiplex PCR. Here the sample spans about 74,000 clones, 72% being singletons. Study-wide points: Being productive about 87% or about 30% of the time was typical of most TCR beta V segments in an earlier analysis. One variant, a missense change in DCLRE1C, was linked in a later analysis to TCR beta V- and J-gene trimming. Researchers left out some V segments, among them TRBV6-2 and TRBV6-3, as indistinguishable. Sequencing likely produced, as an artifact, a cluster of highly shared sequence variants.

Germline CDR1 and CDR2: MNHEY and SMNVEV (reference sequence). Trimming left V 4 bases short and J 4 bases short, with 10 bases between. The CDR3 covers 13 residues. A word on this clone: The antigen is unknown.

The sample consisted of PBMCs. The source of this sequence is a middle-aged woman in good health and CMV-seropositive. This chain connects TRBV27 to TRBJ1-2; D unresolved. The CDR3 sequence: CASSSPKSYGYTF. In DNA form, the CDR3 reads TGTGCCAGCAGTTCCCCTAAAAGCTATGGCTACACCTTC.